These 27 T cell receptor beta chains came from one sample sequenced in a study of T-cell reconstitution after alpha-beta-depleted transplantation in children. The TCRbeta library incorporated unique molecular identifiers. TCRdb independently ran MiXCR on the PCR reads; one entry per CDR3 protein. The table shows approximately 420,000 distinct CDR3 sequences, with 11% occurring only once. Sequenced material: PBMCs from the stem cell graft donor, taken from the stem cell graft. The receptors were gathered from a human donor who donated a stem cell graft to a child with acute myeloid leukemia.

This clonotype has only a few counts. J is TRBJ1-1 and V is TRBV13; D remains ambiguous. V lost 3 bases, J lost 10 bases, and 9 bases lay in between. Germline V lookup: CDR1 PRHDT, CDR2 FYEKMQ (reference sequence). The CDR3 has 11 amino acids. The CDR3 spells CASSLGRIAFF. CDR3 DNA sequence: TGTGCCAGCAGCTTGGGTCGGATAGCTTTCTTT. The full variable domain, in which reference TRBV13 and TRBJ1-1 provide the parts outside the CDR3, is AAGVIQSPRHLIKEKRETATLKCYPIPRHDTVYWYQQGPGQDPQFLISFYEKMQSDKGSIPDRFSAQQFSDYHSELNMSSLELGDSALYFCASSLGRIAFFGQGTRLTVV.

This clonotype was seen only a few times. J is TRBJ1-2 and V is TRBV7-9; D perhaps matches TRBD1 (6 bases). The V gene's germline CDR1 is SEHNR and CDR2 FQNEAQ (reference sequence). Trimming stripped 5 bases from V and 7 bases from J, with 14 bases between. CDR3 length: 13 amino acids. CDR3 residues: CASSPDRLSGYTF. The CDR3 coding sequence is TGTGCCAGCAGCCCCGACAGGTTGAGTGGCTACACCTTC.

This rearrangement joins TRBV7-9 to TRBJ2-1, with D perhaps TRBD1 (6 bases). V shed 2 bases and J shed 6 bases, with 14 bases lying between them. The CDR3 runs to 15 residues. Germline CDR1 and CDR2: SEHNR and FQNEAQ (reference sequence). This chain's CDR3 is CASSLIQGLSNEQFF. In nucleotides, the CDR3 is TGTGCCAGCAGCTTAATTCAGGGGCTTAGCAATGAGCAGTTCTTC.

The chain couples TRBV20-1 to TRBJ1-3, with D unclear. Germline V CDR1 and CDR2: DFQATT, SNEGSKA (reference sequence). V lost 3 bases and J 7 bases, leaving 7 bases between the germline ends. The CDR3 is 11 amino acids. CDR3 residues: CSASPLNTIYF. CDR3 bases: TGCAGTGCTAGCCCCCTGAACACCATATATTTT.

The CDR3 DNA is TGCAGTGCTAGATGGGTGGGTCGAGATACGCAGTATTTT. As protein: CSARWVGRDTQYF. V usage is TRBV20-1 and J usage is TRBJ2-3; no firm D call. The CDR3 is 13 residues long. The germline V and J ends were trimmed by 2 bases and 5 bases, with 11 bases remaining between them. Looked up from germline, CDR1 is DFQATT and CDR2 is SNEGSKA (reference sequence).

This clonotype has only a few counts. The CDR3 loop reads CASSLQRGGPGEQFF. In DNA, the CDR3 is TGTGCCAGCAGTCTTCAGCGGGGGGGCCCGGGTGAGCAGTTCTTC. The chain uses TRBV12-3 or TRBV12-4 and TRBJ2-1, with 10 bases matching TRBD2. J gave up 9 bases and V 5 bases, and 10 bases lay outside the gene matches. The CDR3 totals 15 residues.

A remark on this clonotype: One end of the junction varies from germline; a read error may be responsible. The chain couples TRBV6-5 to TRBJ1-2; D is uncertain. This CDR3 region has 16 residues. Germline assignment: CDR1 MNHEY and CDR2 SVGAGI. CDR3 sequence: CASSYSQAIPNYGHTF. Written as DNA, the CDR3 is TGTGCCAGCAGTTACTCGCAGGCTATTCCTAACTATGGCCACACCTTC.

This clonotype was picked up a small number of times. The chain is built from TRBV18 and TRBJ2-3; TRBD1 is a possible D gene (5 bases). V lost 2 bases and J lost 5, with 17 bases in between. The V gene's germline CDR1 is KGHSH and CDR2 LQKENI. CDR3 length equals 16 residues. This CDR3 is CASSPFPQGGKDTQYF. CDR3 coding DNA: TGTGCCAGCTCACCATTTCCTCAGGGTGGAAAAGATACGCAGTATTTT. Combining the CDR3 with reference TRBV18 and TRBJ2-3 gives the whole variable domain NAGVMQNPRHLVRRRGQEARLRCSPMKGHSHVYWYRQLPEEGLKFMVYLQKENIIDESGMPKERFSAEFPKEGPSILRIQQVVRGDSAAYFCASSPFPQGGKDTQYFGPGTRLTVL.

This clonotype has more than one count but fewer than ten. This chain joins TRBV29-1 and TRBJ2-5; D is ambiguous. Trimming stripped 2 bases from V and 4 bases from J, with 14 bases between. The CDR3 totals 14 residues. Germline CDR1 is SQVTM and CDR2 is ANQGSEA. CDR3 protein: CSVEPRGTGETQYF. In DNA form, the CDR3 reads TGCAGCGTTGAACCCCGCGGTACGGGAGAGACCCAGTACTTC.

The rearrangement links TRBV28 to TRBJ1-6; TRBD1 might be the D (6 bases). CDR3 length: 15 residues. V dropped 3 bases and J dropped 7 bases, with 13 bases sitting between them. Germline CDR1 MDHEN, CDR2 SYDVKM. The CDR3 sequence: CASSFGDQGNSPLHF. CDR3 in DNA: TGTGCCAGCAGTTTCGGGGACCAGGGGAATTCACCCCTCCACTTT.

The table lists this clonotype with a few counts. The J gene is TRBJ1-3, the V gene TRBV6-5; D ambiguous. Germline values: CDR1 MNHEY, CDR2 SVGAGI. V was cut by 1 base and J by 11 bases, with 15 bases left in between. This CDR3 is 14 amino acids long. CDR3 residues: CASSYYGGEAPIYF. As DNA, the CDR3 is TGTGCCAGCAGTTACTATGGTGGGGAAGCTCCCATATATTTT.

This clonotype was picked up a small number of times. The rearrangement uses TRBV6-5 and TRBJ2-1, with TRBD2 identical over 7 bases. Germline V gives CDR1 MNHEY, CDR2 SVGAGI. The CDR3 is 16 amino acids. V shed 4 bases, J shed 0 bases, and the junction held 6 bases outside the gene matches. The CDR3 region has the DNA TGTGCCAGCAGTTCTGGGGCTAGCGGCTCCTACAATGAGCAGTTCTTC. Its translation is CASSSGASGSYNEQFF.

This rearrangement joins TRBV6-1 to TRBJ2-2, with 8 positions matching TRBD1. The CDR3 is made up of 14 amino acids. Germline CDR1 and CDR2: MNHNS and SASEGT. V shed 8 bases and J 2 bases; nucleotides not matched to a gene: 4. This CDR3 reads CASVGTGNTGELFF. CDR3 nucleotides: TGTGCCAGCGTCGGGACAGGCAACACCGGGGAGCTGTTTTTT.

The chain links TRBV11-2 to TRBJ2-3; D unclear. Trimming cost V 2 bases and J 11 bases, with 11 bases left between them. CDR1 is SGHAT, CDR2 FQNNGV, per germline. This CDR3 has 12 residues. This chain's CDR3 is CASSLWPGEQYF. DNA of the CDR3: TGTGCCAGCAGCTTATGGCCTGGGGAGCAGTATTTT.

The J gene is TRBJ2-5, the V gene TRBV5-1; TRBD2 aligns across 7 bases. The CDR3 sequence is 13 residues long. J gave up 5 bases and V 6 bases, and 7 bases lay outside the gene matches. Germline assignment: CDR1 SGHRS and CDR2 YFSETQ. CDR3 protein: CASTLSGTETQYF. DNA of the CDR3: TGCGCCAGCACGCTGAGCGGGACTGAGACCCAGTACTTC.

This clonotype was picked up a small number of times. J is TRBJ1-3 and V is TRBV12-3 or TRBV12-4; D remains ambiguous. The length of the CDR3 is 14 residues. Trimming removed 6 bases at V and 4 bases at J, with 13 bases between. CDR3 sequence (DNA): TGTGCCAGCAGAAGTAGAGGGAGGGGAAACACCATATATTTT. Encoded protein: CASRSRGRGNTIYF.

CDR3 sequence (DNA): TGTGCCAGCAGCTTGGCCGGGATGTCCTACGAGCAGTACTTC. It yields the protein CASSLAGMSYEQYF. The chain combines TRBV7-9 with TRBJ2-7; possibly TRBD2 for D (5 bases). V lost 3 bases to trimming and J lost 1 base, with 10 bases between them. This CDR3 is 14 amino acids long. Germline lookup yields CDR1 SEHNR and CDR2 FQNEAQ (reference sequence).

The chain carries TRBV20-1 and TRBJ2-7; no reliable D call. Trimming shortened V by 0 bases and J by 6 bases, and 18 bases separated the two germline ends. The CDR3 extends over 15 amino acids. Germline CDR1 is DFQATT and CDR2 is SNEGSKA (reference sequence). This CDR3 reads CSARDPGDPLLEQYF. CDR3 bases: TGCAGTGCTAGAGACCCCGGAGACCCCCTCCTCGAGCAGTACTTC.

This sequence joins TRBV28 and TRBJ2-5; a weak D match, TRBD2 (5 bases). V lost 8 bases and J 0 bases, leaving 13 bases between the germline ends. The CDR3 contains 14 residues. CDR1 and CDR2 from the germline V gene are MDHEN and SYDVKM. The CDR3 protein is CASRRAAYQETQYF. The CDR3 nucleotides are TGTGCCAGCCGGCGGGCGGCTTACCAAGAGACCCAGTACTTC.

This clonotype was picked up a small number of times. CDR3: CASSRLADLGNTQYF. In nucleotides, the CDR3 is TGTGCCAGCAGCCGACTAGCGGATCTAGGAAATACGCAGTATTTT. V is TRBV7-2 and J is TRBJ2-3, with TRBD2 matching over 9 bases. The CDR3 runs 15 residues. V lost 5 bases, J lost 7 bases, and 10 bases stayed unmatched. Germline CDR1 SGHTA, CDR2 FQGNSA.

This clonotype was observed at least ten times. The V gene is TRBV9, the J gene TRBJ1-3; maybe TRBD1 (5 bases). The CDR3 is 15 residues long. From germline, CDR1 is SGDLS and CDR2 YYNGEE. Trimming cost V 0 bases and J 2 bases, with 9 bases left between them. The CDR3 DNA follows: TGTGCCAGCAGCGTAGATTGGGGGGCTGGAAACACCATATATTTT. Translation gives CASSVDWGAGNTIYF.

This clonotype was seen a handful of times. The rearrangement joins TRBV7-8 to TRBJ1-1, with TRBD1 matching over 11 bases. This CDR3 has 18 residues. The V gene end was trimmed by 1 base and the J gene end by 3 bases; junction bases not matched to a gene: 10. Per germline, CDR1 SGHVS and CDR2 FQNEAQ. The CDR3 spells CASSLEPPGQGDDTEAFF. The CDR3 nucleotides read TGTGCCAGCAGCTTAGAGCCCCCGGGACAGGGGGACGACACTGAAGCTTTCTTT.

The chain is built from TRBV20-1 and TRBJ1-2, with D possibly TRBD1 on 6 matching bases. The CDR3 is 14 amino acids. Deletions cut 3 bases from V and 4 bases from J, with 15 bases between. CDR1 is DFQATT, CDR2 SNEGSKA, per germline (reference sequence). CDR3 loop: CSASLPGVGYGYTF. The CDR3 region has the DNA TGCAGTGCTAGCCTGCCAGGGGTTGGCTATGGCTACACCTTC.

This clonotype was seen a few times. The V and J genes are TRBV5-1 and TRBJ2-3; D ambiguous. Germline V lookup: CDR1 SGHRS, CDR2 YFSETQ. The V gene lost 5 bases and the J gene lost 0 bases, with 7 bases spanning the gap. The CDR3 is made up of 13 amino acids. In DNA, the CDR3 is TGCGCCAGCAGGGTGTTTAGCACAGATACGCAGTATTTT. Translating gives CASRVFSTDTQYF.

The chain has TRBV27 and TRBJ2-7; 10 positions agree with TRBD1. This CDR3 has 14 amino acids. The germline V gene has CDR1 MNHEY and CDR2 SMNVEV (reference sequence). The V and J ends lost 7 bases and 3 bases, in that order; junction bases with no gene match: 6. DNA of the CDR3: TGTGCCAGCACTCTTCGGACAGGGGGCTACGAGCAGTACTTC. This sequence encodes CASTLRTGGYEQYF.

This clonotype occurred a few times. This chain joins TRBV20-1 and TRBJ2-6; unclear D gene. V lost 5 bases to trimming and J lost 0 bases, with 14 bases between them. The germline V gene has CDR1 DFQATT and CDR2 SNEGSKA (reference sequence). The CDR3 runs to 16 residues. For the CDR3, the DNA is TGCAGTGCTCATGTAGGGCCCCCCTCTGGGGCCAACGTCCTGACTTTC. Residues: CSAHVGPPSGANVLTF.

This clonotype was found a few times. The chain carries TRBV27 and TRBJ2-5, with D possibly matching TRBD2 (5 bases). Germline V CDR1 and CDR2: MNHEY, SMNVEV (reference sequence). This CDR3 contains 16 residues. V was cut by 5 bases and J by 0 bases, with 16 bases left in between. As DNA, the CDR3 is TGTGCCAGCAGTCTAACTAGGTCCCTCCACCAAGAGACCCAGTACTTC. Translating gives CASSLTRSLHQETQYF.